The sequence of this T cell receptor beta chain was determined in a study of CD8 T cells in ankylosing spondylitis. 5'-RACE, quantitative and with molecular barcodes, yielded the TCR beta libraries. One entry per CDR3 protein results from TCRdb running MiXCR on the 5' RACE reads. In the table there are about 220,000 distinct CDR3 sequences, about a sixth of which are singletons. Trimming removed 6 bases at V and 4 bases at J, with 9 bases between. The CDR3 totals 13 residues. Germline assignment: CDR1 LGHDT and CDR2 YNNKEL (reference sequence). This clonotype turned up a few times. Its antigen is still unknown. Whole-study findings and limits: One TCR beta motif, made up of roughly 8 highly homologous variants, appeared characteristic of ankylosing spondylitis blood. With a CD8+ phenotype, disease-linked clones were relatively rare in peripheral blood.

Sequencing input: blood, either unsorted or a sorted T cell fraction (not recorded which). The chain joins TRBV3-1 to TRBJ2-2; D is ambiguous. The TCR sequence derives from a male donor with ankylosing spondylitis. The DNA of the CDR3 is TGTGCCAGCAGACAGCCGACCACCGGGGAGCTGTTTTTT. This sequence encodes CASRQPTTGELFF.